Following are 7 T cell receptor beta chains from one sample sequenced in a study of persistence of HIV-infected CD4 T cells. This was the immunoSEQ version 4 assay in survey mode. Clones were sequenced by immunoSEQ multiplex PCR, and TCRdb holds only the in-frame ones, with some missing. The top ten hold around 1.7% of the sample, which has 50,000 to 65,000 clones, under 80% seen once. An overlapping HIV-1 Gag peptide pool stimulated these cells at 1 ug/peptide/mL. Sorted nonresponding memory CD4+ T cells were CD40L-negative, CD69-negative, CD45RO-high. Which antigens these TCRs recognize remains unknown. Source: CD4+ T cells sorted from PBMCs after approximately 18-hour stimulation, taken from a patient who received antiretroviral therapy. Every receptor here comes from an adult man with HIV who was CMV-seropositive.

V and J are TRBV10-3 and TRBJ1-1, with D perhaps TRBD1 (5 bases). Germline CDR1 ENHRY, CDR2 SYGVKD. The CDR3 is 12 amino acids. With 5 bases removed from V and 7 bases from J, the gap between germline ends came to 11 bases. CDR3 amino acids: CAISRGAGEAFF. In DNA form, the CDR3 reads TGTGCCATCAGTAGAGGGGCGGGTGAAGCTTTCTTT.

CDR3 DNA: TGTGCCAGCAAGGGACGAGGGTACACTGAAGCTTTCTTT. This gives the protein CASKGRGYTEAFF. The V gene is TRBV6-5, the J gene TRBJ1-1; a possible D gene is TRBD1 (5 bases). Trimming pared 7 bases from V and 3 bases from J, leaving 12 bases between. The CDR3 loop spans 13 amino acids. CDR1 and CDR2 from the germline V gene are MNHEY and SVGAGI.

In its sample, this clone was seen a few times. The rearrangement uses TRBV10-2 and TRBJ2-2; 11 bases match TRBD2. V lost 4 bases to trimming and J lost 5 bases; unmatched junction nucleotides: 0. This CDR3 is built from 14 residues. The germline CDR1 and CDR2 sequences are WSHSY and SAAADI. The CDR3 nucleotides read TGCGCCAGCAGTGGGACTAGCGGGACCGGGGAGCTGTTTTTT. It codes for CASSGTSGTGELFF.

The genes are TRBV18 and TRBJ1-2; D is unresolved. V was clipped by 2 bases and J by 2 bases, with 6 bases between them. Germline loops: CDR1 KGHSH, CDR2 LQKENI. This CDR3 spans 13 amino acids. The CDR3, as DNA: TGTGCCAGCTCACCAGACAAGAACTATGGCTACACCTTC. It specifies CASSPDKNYGYTF.

The chain employs TRBV7-9 and TRBJ1-4; D possibly corresponds to TRBD1 (5 bases). CDR1 and CDR2 from the germline V gene are SEHNR and FQNEAQ (reference sequence). The ends were cut back, 6 bases at V and 8 bases at J, with 13 bases in the middle. CDR3 length: 13 residues. The CDR3 coding sequence is TGTGCCAGCAGTTTCTCGGCAGGGGAAAAACTGTTTTTT. It yields the protein CASSFSAGEKLFF.

V and J are TRBV5-4 and TRBJ1-1; D gene ambiguous. This CDR3 is built from 12 residues. Trimming removed 4 bases at V and 2 bases at J, with 6 bases between. CDR1 and CDR2 from the germline V gene are SGHNT and YYREEE (reference sequence). CDR3 loop: CASSRANTEAFF. The CDR3 bases are TGTGCCAGCAGCCGGGCAAACACTGAAGCTTTCTTT.

CDR3 DNA sequence: TGCGCCAGCGGACTGGACAGGTTCTCTGGAAACACCATATATTTT. As protein: CASGLDRFSGNTIYF. The chain has TRBV5-1 and TRBJ1-3; 7 bases agree with TRBD1. The CDR3 covers 15 residues. The germline CDR1 and CDR2 sequences are SGHRS and YFSETQ. V lost 7 bases, J lost 0 bases, and 7 bases stayed unmatched.